Below, 5 T cell receptor beta chains from the same sample are listed, as sequenced in a study of long-term antiretroviral therapy in people with HIV (dated by TCRdb to 2022 to 2024). The immunoSEQ hsTCRB v3.0 assay was used at survey level resolution for TRB variable region sequencing. TCRdb's version of the immuneACCESS table is confined to in-frame rearrangements and falls short of the full clone set. An unresolved V gene accounts for under half of the shortfall where checked; the remainder is of unknown origin. Across this sample there are more than 20,000 clones, with 70% to 80% seen only once. Roughly an eighth of the sample goes to the ten largest clones. This sample comprised unsorted PBMCs, obtained roughly 21 months before starting antiretroviral therapy. These receptors originate from a woman aged 40 to 49 with HIV.

The V gene is TRBV29-1, the J gene TRBJ2-7, with 7 nucleotides matching TRBD1. Germline V gives CDR1 SQVTM, CDR2 ANQGSEA. The CDR3 is 13 residues long. The V and J ends lost 6 bases and 2 bases, in that order; junction bases with no gene match: 7. The CDR3 here is CSVWDSRTYEQYF. CDR3 nucleotide sequence: TGCAGCGTCTGGGACAGCCGAACCTACGAGCAGTACTTC.

V usage is TRBV5-1 and J usage is TRBJ1-6, with 10 bases that match TRBD1. In germline, CDR1 is SGHRS, CDR2 YFSETQ. CDR3 length equals 16 residues. Trimming removed 1 base from V and 8 bases from J; junction bases left unmatched: 6. CDR3 amino acids: CASSLSATGGYSPLHF. Here the CDR3 DNA reads TGCGCCAGCAGCTTGTCAGCGACAGGGGGCTATTCACCCCTCCACTTT.

This clone was seen just once. This chain links TRBV6-5 with TRBJ2-7; TRBD2 agrees at 11 bases. Germline CDR1 reads MNHEY; CDR2 reads SVGAGI. The junction had 9 bases not matched to a gene; V was cut back by 6 bases and J by 5 bases. The CDR3 contains 15 residues. CDR3 in DNA: TGTGCCAGCAGACGCCATAGCGGGGGGGCCAACGAGCAGTACTTC. Its protein product is CASRRHSGGANEQYF.

The J gene is TRBJ1-1, the V gene TRBV18; no clear D gene. Germline loops: CDR1 KGHSH, CDR2 LQKENI. V lost 1 base, J lost 1 base, and 7 bases lay in between. This CDR3 spans 14 amino acids. The CDR3 nucleotides read TGTGCCAGCTCACCACTAGAACAGAACACTGAAGCTTTCTTT. It is translated as CASSPLEQNTEAFF.

The chain links TRBV5-4 to TRBJ1-2; 7 nucleotides agree with TRBD1. The V segment lost 2 bases and the J segment 6 bases; nucleotides outside the gene matches: 10. Germline values: CDR1 SGHNT, CDR2 YYREEE (reference sequence). This CDR3 spans 15 amino acids. CDR3 in amino acids: CASSLDSGTANGYTF. DNA for the CDR3: TGTGCCAGCAGCTTAGATTCCGGGACAGCAAATGGCTACACCTTC.